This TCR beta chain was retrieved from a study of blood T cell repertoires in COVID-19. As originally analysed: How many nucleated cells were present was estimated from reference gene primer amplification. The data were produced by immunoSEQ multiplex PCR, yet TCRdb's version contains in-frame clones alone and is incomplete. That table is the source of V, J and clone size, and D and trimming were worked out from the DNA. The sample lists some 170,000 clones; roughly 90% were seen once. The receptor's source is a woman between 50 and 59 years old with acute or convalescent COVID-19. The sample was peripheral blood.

The CDR3 reads CASGPQGGTGELFF. In nucleotides, the CDR3 is TGCGCCAGTGGACCCCAAGGCGGGACCGGGGAGCTGTTTTTT. The V gene is TRBV5-1, the J gene TRBJ2-2, with a tentative D call TRBD2 (5 bases). Germline V CDR1 and CDR2: SGHRS, YFSETQ. Trimming pared 8 bases from V and 5 bases from J, leaving 16 bases between. The CDR3 runs to 14 residues.